These 4 T cell receptor beta chains came from one sample sequenced in a study of T-cell reconstitution after alpha-beta-depleted transplantation in children. The authors prepared the TCRbeta library with unique molecular identifiers. TCRdb reprocessed the PCR reads with MiXCR, giving one entry per CDR3 protein. The sample contains 350,000 to 500,000 distinct CDR3 sequences, approximately 42% of which appear only once. The specimen was PBMCs, collected before TCRalphabeta/CD19-depleted stem cell transplant. All receptors come from a girl aged 2 to 10 with aplastic anemia, due to receive a stem cell transplant.

This rearrangement joins TRBV28 to TRBJ2-7; D is possibly TRBD2 (6 bases). Germline V CDR1 and CDR2: MDHEN, SYDVKM. CDR3 size: 13 residues. Deletions cut 3 bases from V and 6 bases from J, with 12 bases between. CDR3 nucleotide sequence: TGTGCCAGCAGTTTCAGGGTCGGGGGCGAGCAGTACTTC. Protein product: CASSFRVGGEQYF.

This clonotype occurred once. The V call is TRBV20-1, the J call TRBJ2-3; 14 bases align to TRBD2. The CDR3 is 17 residues long. Germline trimming cut 5 bases from V and 13 bases from J; bases unmatched to any gene: 20. Germline CDR1 and CDR2: DFQATT and SNEGSKA (reference sequence). DNA for the CDR3: TGCAGTGCTTTATCCCCGGGACTAGCGGGAGCTGCCCTCGCGGAGTATTTT. This sequence encodes CSALSPGLAGAALAEYF.

This clonotype was seen at least ten times. V is TRBV10-3 and J is TRBJ2-3; D gene unclear. The V end lost 2 bases, the J end lost 0 bases, and 12 bases lay between the germline ends. In germline, CDR1 is ENHRY, CDR2 SYGVKD. This CDR3 is built from 16 residues. CDR3 bases: TGTGCCATCAGTGAGGGGATCGCCTCTAGCACAGATACGCAGTATTTT. Translation gives CAISEGIASSTDTQYF.

This clonotype came up many times. This chain links TRBV10-2 with TRBJ2-1, with D perhaps TRBD2 (5 bases). Germline V CDR1 and CDR2: WSHSY, SAAADI. The CDR3 is 12 amino acids. Trimming left V 7 bases short and J 12 bases short, with 16 bases between. The CDR3 loop is CASTGRAGGQFF. DNA for the CDR3: TGCGCCAGCACTGGAAGGGCTGGAGGGCAGTTCTTC.